Below are 17 T cell receptor beta chains sequenced from a single sample in a study of regulatory T cells in long-lasting Graves disease. TCR beta libraries were built with iRepertoire HTBI primers and Arm-PCR of CDR3 regions. Using its own MiXCR run on the multiplex PCR reads, TCRdb lists one record per CDR3 protein. Among approximately 540,000 distinct CDR3 sequences, 12% were seen once, and the ten largest hold roughly 9.3%. This sample's time point: newly diagnosed GD, antithyroid drugs for less than 3 months. Isolated PBMC RNA provided the starting material for the TCR library. These data were likewise used in another study, on T cells in Graves' hyperthyroidism and ophthalmopathy.

The sample here was peripheral blood mononuclear cells (PBMCs), taken at new diagnosis, from a patient treated with antithyroid drugs. These TCRs come from a woman in her 30s with Graves disease.

This clonotype was picked up many times. The CDR3 reads CASSLRGRKNTEAFF. In nucleotides, the CDR3 is TGCGCCAGCAGCTTGAGAGGACGGAAGAACACTGAAGCTTTCTTT. The J gene is TRBJ1-1, the V gene TRBV5-1; no clear D. There are 15 residues in the CDR3. With 1 base removed from V and 1 base from J, the gap between germline ends came to 11 bases. In germline, CDR1 is SGHRS, CDR2 YFSETQ. Together with reference TRBV5-1 and TRBJ1-1, the CDR3 gives the full variable domain: KAGVTQTPRYLIKTRGQQVTLSCSPISGHRSVSWYQQTPGQGLQFLFEYFSETQRNKGNFPGRFSGRQFSNSRSEMNVSTLELGDSALYLCASSLRGRKNTEAFFGQGTRLTVV.

Note on this clonotype: This may come from a read error, since a much larger clone is one base off. The chain recombines TRBV20-1 with TRBJ2-1; 9 positions match TRBD2. Germline loops: CDR1 DFQATT, CDR2 SNEGSKA (reference sequence). The CDR3 runs 14 residues. V lost 0 bases and J lost 10; bases outside the gene matches: 7. CDR3 nucleotide sequence: TGCAGTGCTAGAGATGGGACTAGCTCCTACGAGCAGTTCTTC. As protein: CSARDGTSSYEQFF.

V and J are TRBV11-3 and TRBJ1-1, with D possibly TRBD1 on 5 matching bases. Per germline, CDR1 SGHNT and CDR2 YENEEA. The CDR3 spans 19 residues. V was shortened by 0 bases and J by 7 bases, with 27 bases between the two germline ends. In DNA, the CDR3 is TGTGCCAGCAGCTTAGATCTCCCATTCGCGATAGGGGTACGGGGTGAAGCTTTCTTT. Protein sequence: CASSLDLPFAIGVRGEAFF.

As to this clonotype: One junction end disagrees with the germline gene, perhaps due to a read error. The chain employs TRBV7-9 and TRBJ2-3, with TRBD1 matching over 9 bases. Germline assignment: CDR1 SEHNR and CDR2 FQNEAQ (reference sequence). The CDR3 is made up of 16 amino acids. The CDR3 DNA sequence: TGCGCCAGCAGCTGGACGGGACAGGGTGGGACAGATACGCAGTATTTT. This encodes CASSWTGQGGTDTQYF.

This chain connects TRBV12-3 or TRBV12-4 to TRBJ1-5; D gene unclear. CDR3 length equals 16 residues. V lost 2 bases and J lost 2, with 13 bases in between. The CDR3 is CASSLSGRSGNQPQHF. Here the CDR3 DNA reads TGTGCCAGCAGTTTATCGGGGAGAAGTGGCAATCAGCCCCAGCATTTT.

This clonotype was seen only a few times. V is TRBV5-1 and J is TRBJ2-2, with D uncertain. CDR3 length: 15 amino acids. V dropped 1 base and J dropped 4 bases, with 11 bases sitting between them. CDR1 and CDR2 from the germline V gene are SGHRS and YFSETQ. The CDR3 reads CASSLSPTGTGELFF. CDR3 coding DNA: TGCGCCAGCAGCTTGAGCCCTACCGGCACCGGGGAGCTGTTTTTT.

This clonotype was seen many times. The chain is built from TRBV2 and TRBJ1-5; D unresolved. The CDR3 runs to 14 residues. The ends were cut back, 4 bases at V and 0 bases at J, with 7 bases in the middle. Germline CDR1 is SNHLY and CDR2 is FYNNEI. The CDR3 sequence is CASSASYSNQPQHF. CDR3 coding DNA: TGTGCCAGCAGTGCTTCATATAGCAATCAGCCCCAGCATTTT.

This clonotype was seen ten or more times. This chain joins TRBV12-3 or TRBV12-4 and TRBJ2-2, with 9 bases that match TRBD2. V dropped 2 bases and J dropped 8; count of bases not matched to a gene: 6. The CDR3 covers 15 residues. The CDR3 DNA follows: TGTGCCAGCAGTTTATATCCTAGCGGGAAGGGGGAGCTGTTTTTT. Translating gives CASSLYPSGKGELFF.

This clonotype was found a few times. The chain couples TRBV7-2 to TRBJ2-1; D possibly corresponds to TRBD2 (6 bases). CDR1 and CDR2 from the germline V gene are SGHTA and FQGNSA. This CDR3 contains 17 residues. The V gene lost 2 bases and the J gene lost 9 bases, with 23 bases spanning the gap. The CDR3 nucleotides read TGTGCCAGCAGCTTAACCAGAAGACAGAACGGGGGAATTGAGCAGTTCTTC. It specifies CASSLTRRQNGGIEQFF.

This clonotype was counted many times. This chain joins TRBV12-3 or TRBV12-4 and TRBJ2-1; D not resolved. The CDR3 consists of 11 residues. Trimming removed 5 bases at V and 10 bases at J, with 9 bases between. The CDR3 bases are TGTGCCAGCAGTCCTCATCGGGAGCAGTTCTTC. Its translation: CASSPHREQFF.

Many counts were recorded for this clonotype. This rearrangement joins TRBV19 to TRBJ2-2; 12 nucleotides align to TRBD2. The CDR3 contains 19 residues. From germline, CDR1 is LNHDA and CDR2 SQIVND (reference sequence). V was pared by 4 bases and J by 0 bases, with 9 bases of the junction left unmatched. CDR3 nucleotide sequence: TGTGCCAGTAGTACCCTACTCCTAGCGGGAGGGCCGAACACCGGGGAGCTGTTTTTT. Its translation: CASSTLLLAGGPNTGELFF.

This clonotype turned up a few times. The CDR3 here is CSARVLTGTAPYNEQFF. The CDR3 coding sequence is TGCAGTGCTAGAGTCCTGACCGGGACAGCGCCCTACAATGAGCAGTTCTTC. V is TRBV20-1 and J is TRBJ2-1, with 7 bases aligning to TRBD1. The CDR3 is 17 residues long. Germline V gene lookup returns CDR1 DFQATT and CDR2 SNEGSKA (reference sequence). With 1 base clipped from V and 2 bases from J, the junction kept 11 bases outside the gene matches.

This clonotype was recorded many times. A junction boundary mismatches the germline segment, possibly from a read error. The chain employs TRBV18 and TRBJ1-1; D gene unclear. This CDR3 spans 12 amino acids. CDR1 is KGHSH and CDR2 is LQKENI in the germline V gene. The CDR3, as DNA: TGTGCCAGCTCACCTGACTTATCGGACGTCAACTTT. Translating gives CASSPDLSDVNF. The whole variable domain, filled in from reference TRBV18 and TRBJ1-1, reads NAGVMQNPRHLVRRRGQEARLRCSPMKGHSHVYWYRQLPEEGLKFMVYLQKENIIDESGMPKERFSAEFPKEGPSILRIQQVVRGDSAAYFCASSPDLSDVNFGQGTRLTVV.

This clonotype was seen ten or more times. The genes are TRBV9 and TRBJ2-7, with TRBD1 matching over 7 bases. The V gene end was trimmed by 3 bases and the J gene end by 4 bases; junction bases not matched to a gene: 7. The CDR3 has 14 residues. CDR1 and CDR2 (germline): SGDLS, YYNGEE. CDR3 nucleotide sequence: TGTGCCAGCAGCGAGGGGGACAGACGTTACGAGCAGTACTTC. Amino acids: CASSEGDRRYEQYF.

This clonotype was seen many times. The chain uses TRBV18 and TRBJ2-4, with unresolved D. Per the germline V gene, CDR1 is KGHSH and CDR2 is LQKENI. V was trimmed by 0 bases and J by 6 bases, leaving 9 bases between them. The CDR3 spans 14 residues. CDR3 residues: CASSPPGSGNIQYF. For the CDR3, the DNA is TGTGCCAGCTCACCACCGGGTTCGGGAAACATTCAGTACTTC. Full variable domain (outside the CDR3, taken from reference TRBV18 and TRBJ2-4): NAGVMQNPRHLVRRRGQEARLRCSPMKGHSHVYWYRQLPEEGLKFMVYLQKENIIDESGMPKERFSAEFPKEGPSILRIQQVVRGDSAAYFCASSPPGSGNIQYFGAGTRLSVL.

This clonotype was counted ten times or more. The rearrangement links TRBV19 to TRBJ2-1; D call uncertain. The CDR3 consists of 15 residues. Germline values: CDR1 LNHDA, CDR2 SQIVND (reference sequence). Trimming removed 6 bases from V and 7 bases from J, with 19 bases in between. The DNA for the CDR3 is TGTGCCAGTAGCGCGATGGGGTGGGTAGAGAATGAGCAGTTCTTC. Amino acid sequence: CASSAMGWVENEQFF.

In this sample, this clonotype turned up many times. The chain carries TRBV30 and TRBJ1-6; 9 positions agree with TRBD1. This CDR3 is 15 amino acids long. The trim removed 0 bases at V and 7 bases at J, leaving 4 bases unmatched. Germline CDR1 reads GTSNPN; CDR2 reads SVGIG (reference sequence). As DNA, the CDR3 is TGTGCCTGGAGTGTCCCGGGACAGGGAAATTCACCCCTCCACTTT. Protein: CAWSVPGQGNSPLHF.